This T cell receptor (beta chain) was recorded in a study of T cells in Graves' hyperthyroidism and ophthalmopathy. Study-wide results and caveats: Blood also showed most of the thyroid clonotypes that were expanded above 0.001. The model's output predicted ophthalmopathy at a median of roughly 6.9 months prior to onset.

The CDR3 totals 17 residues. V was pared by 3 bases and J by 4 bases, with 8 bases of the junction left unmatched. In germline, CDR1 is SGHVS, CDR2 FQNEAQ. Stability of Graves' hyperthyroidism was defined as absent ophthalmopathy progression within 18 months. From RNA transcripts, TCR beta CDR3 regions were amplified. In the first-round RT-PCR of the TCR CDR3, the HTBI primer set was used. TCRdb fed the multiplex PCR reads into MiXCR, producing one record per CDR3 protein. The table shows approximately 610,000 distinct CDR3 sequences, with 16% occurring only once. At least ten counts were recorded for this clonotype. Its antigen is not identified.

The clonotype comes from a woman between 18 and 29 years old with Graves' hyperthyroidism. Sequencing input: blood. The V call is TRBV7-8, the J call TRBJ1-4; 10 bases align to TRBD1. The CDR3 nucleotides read TGTGCCAGCAGCTTTGGGACAGGGGCGCATGATAATGAAAAACTGTTTTTT. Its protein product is CASSFGTGAHDNEKLFF.